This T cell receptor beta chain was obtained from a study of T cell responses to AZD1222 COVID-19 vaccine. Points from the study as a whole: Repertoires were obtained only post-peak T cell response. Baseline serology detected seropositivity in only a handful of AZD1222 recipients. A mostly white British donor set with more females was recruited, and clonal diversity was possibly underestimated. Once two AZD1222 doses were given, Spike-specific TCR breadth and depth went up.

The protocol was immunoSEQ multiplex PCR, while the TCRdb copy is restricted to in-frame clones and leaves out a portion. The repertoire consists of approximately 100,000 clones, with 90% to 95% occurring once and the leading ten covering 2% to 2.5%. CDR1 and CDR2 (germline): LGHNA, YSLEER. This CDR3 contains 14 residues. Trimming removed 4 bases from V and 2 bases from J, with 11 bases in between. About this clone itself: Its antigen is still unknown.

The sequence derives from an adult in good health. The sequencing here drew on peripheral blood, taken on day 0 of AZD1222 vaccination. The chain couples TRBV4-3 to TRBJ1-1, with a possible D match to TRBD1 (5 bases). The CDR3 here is CASSPETGNTEAFF. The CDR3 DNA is TGCGCCAGCAGCCCGGAAACAGGAAACACTGAAGCTTTCTTT.